These T cell receptor beta chains were read from a single sample in a study of blood T cells in healthy people across ages. TCRdb reprocessed the 5' RACE reads via MiXCR and lists one record per CDR3 protein. The table shows about 1,000,000 distinct CDR3 sequences, with 40% to 55% occurring only once. The source material was blood. The receptors stem from an older woman in good health. Each CDR3 is given with its conserved first and last residue. Each record gives: clone size, D gene, J gene, V gene, CDR3 protein, CDR3 DNA. D genes are given only for firm matches. Clone size, where shown, is once, few, many, or a class for clones that have expanded.

>NA|TRBD2|TRBJ2-1|TRBV9
CASSLGGEDYNEQFF
TGTGCCAGCAGCCTCGGGGGGGAGGACTACAATGAGCAGTTCTTC
>few|TRBD2|TRBJ2-4|TRBV4-2
CASTQSSGRAKNIQYF
TGTGCCAGCACCCAAAGTAGCGGGAGGGCCAAAAACATTCAGTACTTC
>few|TRBD1|TRBJ2-7|TRBV6-6
CASSYSPGQRAYEQYF
TGTGCCAGCAGTTACTCCCCGGGACAGAGAGCCTACGAGCAGTACTTC
>few|NA|TRBJ2-5|TRBV9
CASSVSPLVRETQYF
TGTGCCAGCAGCGTAAGCCCATTGGTAAGGGAGACCCAGTACTTC
>few|NA|TRBJ1-2|TRBV6-5
CASSRGDYGYTF
TGTGCTTCCAGTCGGGGCGACTATGGCTACACCTTC
>NA|NA|TRBJ2-5|TRBV7-9
CASSHLQERETQYF
TGTGCCAGCAGCCATTTGCAGGAGCGAGAGACCCAGTACTTC
>NA|NA|TRBJ2-1|TRBV18
CASSRSGGLRGSNEQFF
TGTGCCAGCTCAAGATCCGGCGGACTCCGGGGCTCCAATGAGCAGTTCTTC
>NA|NA|TRBJ1-3|TRBV7-2
CASSLDGRRGNTIYF
TGTGCCAGCAGCTTAGATGGACGAAGAGGAAACACCATATATTTT
>NA|NA|TRBJ2-7|TRBV28
CASTSQNYEQYF
TGTGCCAGCACCTCTCAGAACTACGAGCAGTACTTC
>NA|TRBD2|TRBJ2-1|TRBV9
CASSVGGGEGALYNEQFF
TGTGCCAGCAGCGTAGGTGGGGGGGAAGGGGCTCTCTACAATGAGCAGTTCTTC
>few|TRBD1|TRBJ2-3|TRBV11-1
CASSTSDRGYTDTQYF
TGTGCCAGCAGCACCAGCGACAGGGGATACACAGATACGCAGTATTTT
>few|NA|TRBJ2-5|TRBV24-1
CATSDGQSYQETQYF
TGTGCCACCAGTGATGGGCAGAGTTACCAAGAGACCCAGTACTTC